The 30 T cell receptor beta chains below all came from one sample that was sequenced in a study of response to subunit inactivated influenza vaccine. Each CDR3 protein is one row after TCRdb ran MiXCR on the RT-PCR reads. This sample yields about 700,000 distinct CDR3 sequences, of which approximately 15% are seen a single time; around 6.5% belongs to the top ten. This specimen consisted of PBMCs from blood, obtained roughly 15 days before vaccination. Receptors originate from a man in his fifties who received an inactivated influenza vaccine.

The chain is built from TRBV6-2 or TRBV6-3 and TRBJ2-7; 8 positions agree with TRBD2. The CDR3 contains 15 residues. Per germline, CDR1 MNHEY and CDR2 SVGEGT. With V trimmed by 7 bases and J by 4 bases, 12 bases remained unmatched. The CDR3 DNA follows: TGTGCCAGCACACTCTTTAGCGGGACCAGTTACGAGCAGTACTTC. Translation gives CASTLFSGTSYEQYF.

The V call is TRBV2, the J call TRBJ2-2; TRBD2 aligns across 7 bases. Trimming took 4 bases from V and 5 from J; bases not matched to a gene: 7. This CDR3 is 15 amino acids long. Germline-derived CDR1 and CDR2 are SNHLY and FYNNEI. The CDR3 nucleotides are TGTGCCAGCAGTGTCGCTAGCGGCAGTACCGGGGAGCTGTTTTTT. This sequence encodes CASSVASGSTGELFF.

This clonotype occurred a few times. The rearrangement uses TRBV10-3 and TRBJ1-1, with D maybe TRBD1 (6 bases). CDR3 length: 14 amino acids. V was cut by 6 bases and J by 0 bases, with 11 bases left in between. CDR1 and CDR2 from the germline V gene are ENHRY and SYGVKD. The CDR3 is CAIREQGMNTEAFF. The DNA of the CDR3 is TGTGCCATCAGAGAACAGGGCATGAACACTGAAGCTTTCTTT.

This chain uses TRBV5-1 with TRBJ1-1; D is possibly TRBD1 (5 bases). The germline V gene encodes CDR1 SGHRS and CDR2 YFSETQ. V was pared by 1 base and J by 1 base, with 20 bases between. The CDR3 length is 18 residues. CDR3: CASSLLPGTDERNTEAFF. CDR3 in DNA: TGCGCCAGCAGCTTGCTACCTGGGACGGACGAACGGAACACTGAAGCTTTCTTT. The full variable domain, in which reference TRBV5-1 and TRBJ1-1 provide the parts outside the CDR3, is KAGVTQTPRYLIKTRGQQVTLSCSPISGHRSVSWYQQTPGQGLQFLFEYFSETQRNKGNFPGRFSGRQFSNSRSEMNVSTLELGDSALYLCASSLLPGTDERNTEAFFGQGTRLTVV.

This clonotype was counted at least ten times. This chain uses TRBV2 with TRBJ2-1; no firm D call. The CDR3 contains 15 residues. Trimming removed 7 bases at V and 1 base at J, with 14 bases between. The germline gives CDR1 SNHLY, CDR2 FYNNEI. The CDR3 spells CASTPGRSSYNEQFF. The CDR3 bases are TGTGCCAGCACCCCCGGGCGGTCGTCCTACAATGAGCAGTTCTTC.

V is TRBV20-1 and J is TRBJ2-7; D is perhaps TRBD1 (5 bases). The germline CDR1 and CDR2 sequences are DFQATT and SNEGSKA (reference sequence). Trimming left V 0 bases short and J 4 bases short, with 10 bases between. The CDR3 has 13 residues. In DNA form, the CDR3 reads TGCAGTGCTAGAGAGATTCAGGGTTACGAGCAGTACTTC. This codes for CSAREIQGYEQYF.

This clonotype appeared a few times. This chain links TRBV29-1 with TRBJ2-7; the D call may be TRBD1 or TRBD2 (5 bases each). The ends were cut back, 6 bases at V and 2 bases at J, with 14 bases in the middle. The CDR3 sequence is 13 residues long. Per germline, CDR1 SQVTM and CDR2 ANQGSEA. In DNA, the CDR3 is TGCAGCGTAACCCGGGACGGACCCTACGAGCAGTACTTC. It encodes CSVTRDGPYEQYF.

This clonotype has a handful of counts. The chain links TRBV27 to TRBJ2-1; 9 bases are a match to TRBD1. Germline assignment: CDR1 MNHEY and CDR2 SMNVEV (reference sequence). V gave up 5 bases and J gave up 0 bases; unmatched junction bases: 14. The CDR3 has 19 residues. CDR3 nucleotide sequence: TGTGCCAGCAGTCCGATGTATTCCGGGACAGGGAGCTCCTACAATGAGCAGTTCTTC. It encodes CASSPMYSGTGSSYNEQFF.

V and J are TRBV20-1 and TRBJ1-5; 7 bases agree with TRBD1. Trimming removed 1 base from V and 4 bases from J; junction bases left unmatched: 7. Per the germline V gene, CDR1 is DFQATT and CDR2 is SNEGSKA (reference sequence). The CDR3 contains 15 residues. CDR3 protein: CSARAARGRNQPQHF. CDR3 in DNA: TGCAGTGCTAGAGCCGCCAGGGGGAGGAATCAGCCCCAGCATTTT.

There are a few counts of this clonotype. This sequence joins TRBV24-1 and TRBJ2-1, with 11 bases identical to TRBD1. Looked up from germline, CDR1 is KGHDR and CDR2 is SFDVKD. This CDR3 has 16 residues. V dropped 4 bases and J dropped 8; count of bases not matched to a gene: 9. DNA of the CDR3: TGTGCCACCAGTGAACCCGGGACAGGGGGTTTCGATGAGCAGTTCTTC. Protein product: CATSEPGTGGFDEQFF.

V gene TRBV12-3 or TRBV12-4 combines with J gene TRBJ2-5, with D possibly matching TRBD2 (5 bases). CDR3 length: 14 residues. Trimming removed 0 bases at V and 2 bases at J, with 7 bases between. CDR3 sequence (DNA): TGTGCCAGCAGTTTAGCTCTAGCTCAAGAGACCCAGTACTTC. Translated: CASSLALAQETQYF.

The chain couples TRBV7-2 to TRBJ2-7; D gene ambiguous. V lost 2 bases and J 5 bases, leaving 10 bases between the germline ends. The CDR3 spans 13 residues. Germline lookup yields CDR1 SGHTA and CDR2 FQGNSA. The CDR3 reads CASSLLTPNEQYF. In nucleotides, the CDR3 is TGTGCCAGCAGCTTACTGACCCCTAACGAGCAGTACTTC. The full variable domain, in which reference TRBV7-2 and TRBJ2-7 provide the parts outside the CDR3, is GAGVSQSPSNKVTEKGKDVELRCDPISGHTALYWYRQSLGQGLEFLIYFQGNSAPDKSGLPSDRFSAERTGGSVSTLTIQRTQQEDSAVYLCASSLLTPNEQYFGPGTRLTVT.

This clonotype was seen repeatedly, ten times or more. This chain connects TRBV4-2 to TRBJ1-1; no definite D call. This CDR3 comprises 14 residues. Germline V CDR1 and CDR2: LGHNA, YNFKEQ. Trimming took off 0 bases at V and 1 base at J, with 6 bases between the two ends. CDR3 amino acids: CASSQERRNTEAFF. In DNA form, the CDR3 reads TGTGCCAGCAGCCAAGAACGGAGGAACACTGAAGCTTTCTTT.

The chain employs TRBV29-1 and TRBJ1-1, with 10 bases that match TRBD1. V shed 2 bases, J shed 5 bases, and the junction held 14 bases outside the gene matches. Germline V gene sequence: CDR1 SQVTM, CDR2 ANQGSEA. The CDR3 has 17 amino acids. CDR3: CSVESIPGQGLDTEAFF. The CDR3 nucleotides read TGCAGCGTTGAAAGTATCCCGGGACAGGGGTTGGATACTGAAGCTTTCTTT.

This clonotype turned up a few times. V gene TRBV29-1 combines with J gene TRBJ2-1, with D possibly matching TRBD2 (6 bases). The germline gives CDR1 SQVTM, CDR2 ANQGSEA. The CDR3 contains 13 residues. Trimming pared 7 bases from V and 1 base from J, leaving 11 bases between. CDR3 region: CSAVTRSYNEQFF. The DNA of the CDR3 is TGCAGCGCCGTGACTAGGTCCTACAATGAGCAGTTCTTC.

The rearrangement joins TRBV20-1 to TRBJ1-1, with 9 bases aligning to TRBD1. V dropped 2 bases and J dropped 1; count of bases not matched to a gene: 8. Germline CDR1 reads DFQATT; CDR2 reads SNEGSKA (reference sequence). The CDR3 has 16 residues. CDR3 sequence: CSARPGTGMKNTEAFF. CDR3 in DNA: TGCAGTGCTAGACCCGGGACAGGGATGAAGAACACTGAAGCTTTCTTT.

The V call is TRBV20-1, the J call TRBJ2-7; the D gene is possibly TRBD1 (8 bases). The CDR3 is 16 amino acids. From germline, CDR1 is DFQATT and CDR2 SNEGSKA (reference sequence). V was shortened by 2 bases and J by 2 bases, with 19 bases between the two germline ends. CDR3 amino acids: CSARSGGRGPTYEQYF. The DNA of the CDR3 is TGCAGTGCTAGATCGGGGGGCAGGGGGCCCACCTACGAGCAGTACTTC.

This clonotype was recorded many times. The genes are TRBV7-2 and TRBJ2-1, with 9 nucleotides matching TRBD1. Germline assignment: CDR1 SGHTA and CDR2 FQGNSA. There are 16 residues in the CDR3. V lost 5 bases to trimming and J lost 3 bases; unmatched junction nucleotides: 8. The CDR3 loop reads CASSPGQGSYYNEQFF. DNA of the CDR3: TGTGCCAGCAGCCCGGGACAGGGCTCGTACTACAATGAGCAGTTCTTC.

In this sample, this clonotype turned up a few times. The chain combines TRBV28 with TRBJ2-7; D not resolved. Trimming removed 6 bases from V and 3 bases from J, with 12 bases in between. The CDR3 length is 13 residues. CDR1 and CDR2 (germline): MDHEN, SYDVKM. The CDR3 here is CASSPINVYEQYF. The CDR3 nucleotides read TGTGCCAGCAGCCCCATTAATGTCTACGAGCAGTACTTC.

This clonotype has more than one count but fewer than ten. The chain links TRBV12-3 or TRBV12-4 to TRBJ2-7; 7 bases align to TRBD1. This CDR3 has 13 residues. With V trimmed by 7 bases and J by 3 bases, 6 bases remained unmatched. CDR3 nucleotide sequence: TGTGCCAGCAAGCTACAGGGGAACTACGAGCAGTACTTC. Translated: CASKLQGNYEQYF.

This clonotype came up a few times. The J gene is TRBJ2-7, the V gene TRBV20-1; TRBD2 matches 7 bases. Germline V gene data show CDR1 as DFQATT and CDR2 as SNEGSKA (reference sequence). This CDR3 is 12 amino acids long. The V segment lost 3 bases and the J segment 7 bases; nucleotides outside the gene matches: 6. The CDR3 bases are TGCAGTGCTAGCATCCGGCGGGAGGAGCAGTACTTC. Its translation is CSASIRREEQYF.

This clonotype was detected many times. V and J are TRBV5-6 and TRBJ2-3; no clear D gene. Germline lookup yields CDR1 SGHDT and CDR2 YYEEEE. This CDR3 has 13 amino acids. V shed 3 bases and J shed 4 bases, with 9 bases lying between them. The CDR3 loop is CASSSSFADTQYF. The CDR3 coding sequence is TGTGCCAGCAGCTCTTCTTTCGCAGATACGCAGTATTTT.

The chain combines TRBV20-1 with TRBJ2-7, with TRBD2 identical over 10 bases. This CDR3 has 15 amino acids. Germline V gene lookup returns CDR1 DFQATT and CDR2 SNEGSKA (reference sequence). With V trimmed by 2 bases and J by 1 base, 5 bases remained unmatched. The CDR3 DNA follows: TGCAGTGCTAGATTGGGTAGCGGGGGGTCCTACGAGCAGTACTTC. Translated, it gives CSARLGSGGSYEQYF.

The V gene is TRBV5-1, the J gene TRBJ2-4; D ambiguous. The V gene lost 4 bases and the J gene lost 3 bases, with 5 bases spanning the gap. The CDR3 covers 12 residues. CDR1 and CDR2 from the germline V gene are SGHRS and YFSETQ. CDR3: CASSGDKNIQYF. The CDR3 coding sequence is TGCGCCAGCAGCGGGGACAAAAACATTCAGTACTTC.

This sequence joins TRBV5-1 and TRBJ2-3; 7 bases line up with TRBD2. The CDR3 contains 18 residues. Germline V gives CDR1 SGHRS, CDR2 YFSETQ. V was clipped by 2 bases and J by 0 bases; unmatched bases: 12. The DNA of the CDR3 is TGCGCCAGCAGCTTATTCTCTTTCGGCGGGGGAAGCACAGATACGCAGTATTTT. This codes for CASSLFSFGGGSTDTQYF.

The rearrangement links TRBV6-1 to TRBJ2-2; TRBD1 is a possible D gene (6 bases). The CDR3 is 15 residues long. The V and J ends lost 8 bases and 7 bases respectively, with 20 bases between them. Germline assignment: CDR1 MNHNS and CDR2 SASEGT. The CDR3 here is CASRSTGRVVGELFF. The CDR3 DNA follows: TGTGCCAGCCGCTCCACAGGGCGCGTAGTCGGGGAGCTGTTTTTT.

This clonotype has just a few counts. The chain employs TRBV5-1 and TRBJ2-3, with D tentatively TRBD1 (6 bases). V shed 0 bases and J shed 6 bases, with 11 bases lying between them. CDR1 and CDR2 from the germline V gene are SGHRS and YFSETQ. The CDR3 loop spans 14 amino acids. The CDR3 DNA is TGCGCCAGCAGCTTGGAGGCAGGGGCGGATACGCAGTATTTT. Its protein is CASSLEAGADTQYF.

This clonotype has more than one count but fewer than ten. The V gene is TRBV7-8, the J gene TRBJ1-4; 7 positions agree with TRBD1. The length of the CDR3 is 14 residues. J lost 7 bases, V lost 5 bases, and 7 bases had no gene match. Looked up from germline, CDR1 is SGHVS and CDR2 is FQNEAQ. The CDR3 DNA is TGTGCCAGCAGCGCCAGGGGGGTCGGTGAAAAACTGTTTTTT. This codes for CASSARGVGEKLFF.

This clonotype was picked up one time. The chain uses TRBV6-4 and TRBJ2-5; a possible D gene is TRBD2 (6 bases). Trimming took 3 bases from V and 5 from J, leaving 10 bases between them. The germline V gene encodes CDR1 MRHNA and CDR2 SNTAGT. This CDR3 is built from 13 residues. The DNA for the CDR3 is TGTGCCAGCAGTGAGGCGGGGTTGGAGACCCAGTACTTC. Protein sequence: CASSEAGLETQYF.

This clonotype was observed at least ten times. This sequence joins TRBV5-1 and TRBJ2-1, with D uncertain. The germline V gene has CDR1 SGHRS and CDR2 YFSETQ. This CDR3 comprises 13 residues. V shed 1 base and J shed 2 bases, with 4 bases lying between them. CDR3 protein: CASSLNTYNEQFF. CDR3 coding DNA: TGCGCCAGCAGCTTGAACACCTACAATGAGCAGTTCTTC.